This T cell receptor (beta chain) was sequenced in a study of shared clonotypes between healthy human individuals. Findings and caveats of the study: It was anticipated that sequencing depth would influence how many clonotypes donors shared.

This clone was counted only a few times. The antigen remains unidentified. Several immunoSEQ plates received, in even portions, the genomic DNA of each subset. Clones were read by immunoSEQ multiplex PCR, and TCRdb kept only the in-frame ones, dropping some. The sample lists 470,000 or so clones; about 84% were seen once. Researchers drew on tens of millions of PBMCs for genomic DNA from unsorted samples. The germline gives CDR1 MDHEN, CDR2 SYDVKM. The CDR3 contains 14 residues. The V end lost 10 bases, the J end lost 4 bases, and 17 bases lay between the germline ends. The TCR originated in a woman aged 40 to 50 in good health. Some clones in this sample may be carry-over from other donors' samples. This chain connects TRBV28 to TRBJ1-5; D gene uncertain. Sequencing used PBMCs. The CDR3 DNA follows: TGTGCCATTGCCCCCTTCGGTCTAAATCAGCCCCAGCATTTT. This codes for CAIAPFGLNQPQHF.